One sample yielded the 25 T cell receptor beta chains listed below, sequenced in a study of blood T cells in healthy people across ages (dated by TCRdb to about 2015). To prepare the library, 5' RACE was applied. Sequencer: Illumina HiSeq 2500. The second PCR ran for about 6 to 12 cycles and used a J-beta primer mix along with a sample-barcoded 5' primer. TCRdb reprocessed the public reads (quality trimming at Q25 with fastp, clone calling with MiXCR) and kept in-frame beta chains. Rows with one shared CDR3 protein collapse into an entry with the most common genes and DNA. The sample yields roughly 700,000 distinct CDR3 sequences; about a third were counted once. The ten top clones hold approximately 15% of the sample. Sequenced input: blood. These receptor sequences come from an elderly woman in good health. Donor details come from another sample of the same person, matched by shared clones.

This clonotype was recorded at least ten times. The J gene is TRBJ2-7, the V gene TRBV4-2; TRBD1 or TRBD2 may be the D gene (5 bases each). Trimming removed 2 bases at V and 3 bases at J, with 14 bases between. CDR1 and CDR2 from the germline V gene are LGHNA and YNFKEQ. The CDR3 sequence is 15 residues long. The CDR3 coding sequence is TGTGCCAGCAGCCAAACAACCGGGACCTTCTACGAGCAGTACTTC. It translates to CASSQTTGTFYEQYF.

The count of this clonotype is one. The chain links TRBV5-6 to TRBJ2-1, with D possibly being TRBD1 (5 bases). Trimming took off 4 bases at V and 2 bases at J, with 16 bases between the two ends. The CDR3 loop spans 16 amino acids. Germline CDR1 reads SGHDT; CDR2 reads YYEEEE. CDR3 sequence: CASSPMGQGTYNEQFF. CDR3 DNA: TGTGCCAGCAGCCCCATGGGGCAAGGGACCTACAATGAGCAGTTCTTC.

A word on this clonotype: This sequence may be a read error, since a much larger clone differs from it by one base. V and J are TRBV30 and TRBJ2-1; TRBD2 matches at 7 bases. J was trimmed by 9 bases and V by 3 bases; bases with no gene match: 8. Germline V gives CDR1 GTSNPN, CDR2 SVGIG (reference sequence). The CDR3 totals 13 residues. CDR3 DNA: TGTGCCTGGAGCAGCGGGGTGAACAGTGAGCAGTTCTTC. Residues: CAWSSGVNSEQFF.

This clonotype was seen only a few times. The rearrangement joins TRBV20-1 to TRBJ1-6; D possibly corresponds to TRBD1 (6 bases). The CDR3 length is 13 residues. The V end lost 5 bases, the J end lost 5 bases, and 10 bases lay between the germline ends. CDR1 and CDR2 from the germline V gene are DFQATT and SNEGSKA (reference sequence). DNA for the CDR3: TGCAGTGCTCCGGACAGACATAATTCACCCCTCCACTTT. This gives the protein CSAPDRHNSPLHF.

Worth noting for this clonotype: A read error may be the cause here, since a much bigger clone is one base away. A read error is likely, as this CDR3 ends without the conserved phenylalanine or tryptophan. The CDR3: CAWSLLGAGEETQYC. The CDR3 DNA reads TGTGCCTGGAGTCTCCTTGGAGCGGGGGAAGAGACCCAGTACTGC. The V and J genes are TRBV30 and TRBJ2-7, with TRBD2 identical over 8 bases. The better agreement between TRBJ2-5 and the DNA end casts doubt on the J call. CDR1 is GTSNPN and CDR2 is SVGIG in the germline V gene (reference sequence). This CDR3 is 15 amino acids long.

This clonotype was picked up many times. The V and J genes are TRBV30 and TRBJ2-7; D unresolved. CDR3 size: 12 residues. V was shortened by 5 bases and J by 9 bases, with 17 bases between the two germline ends. Germline V gene data show CDR1 as GTSNPN and CDR2 as SVGIG (reference sequence). CDR3 nucleotide sequence: TGTGCCTGGCGGACGGACCTGAAGGCGCAGTACTTC. It specifies CAWRTDLKAQYF. The full variable domain, its missing parts supplied by reference TRBV30 and TRBJ2-7, is SQTIHQWPATLVQPVGSPLSLECTVEGTSNPNLYWYRQAAGRGLQLLFYSVGIGQISSEVPQNLSASRPQDRQFILSSKKLLLSDSGFYLCAWRTDLKAQYFGPGTRLTVT.

With regard to this clonotype: It may be a read error: a sequence one base away is much more abundant. This sequence joins TRBV9 and TRBJ2-1; 10 positions match TRBD2. Trimming cost V 3 bases and J 7 bases; bases outside gene matches: 7. Germline CDR1 is SGDLS and CDR2 is YYNGEE. The CDR3 is 15 amino acids. The CDR3 DNA follows: TGTGCCAGCAGCGGACGAGCGGGGGGGCAAAATGAGCAGTTCTTC. It translates to CASSGRAGGQNEQFF.

This clonotype was counted at least ten times. The V call is TRBV20-1, the J call TRBJ1-4; D uncertain. This CDR3 has 14 amino acids. Germline lookup yields CDR1 DFQATT and CDR2 SNEGSKA (reference sequence). Trimming pared 3 bases from V and 0 bases from J, leaving 8 bases between. The CDR3 here is CSASYGATNEKLFF. Written as DNA, the CDR3 is TGCAGTGCTAGTTACGGTGCAACTAATGAAAAACTGTTTTTT.

This clonotype was found many times. The V call is TRBV13, the J call TRBJ1-2, with a weak D call TRBD1 (5 bases). The germline V and J ends were trimmed by 2 bases and 0 bases, with 7 bases remaining between them. This CDR3 has 14 amino acids. CDR1 and CDR2 from the germline V gene are PRHDT and FYEKMQ (reference sequence). The CDR3 DNA sequence: TGTGCCAGCAGCTTAAAAGGGGCTAACTATGGCTACACCTTC. Amino acids: CASSLKGANYGYTF.

The chain employs TRBV19 and TRBJ2-2; 8 bases line up with TRBD2. The length of the CDR3 is 19 residues. Germline V gene lookup returns CDR1 LNHDA and CDR2 SQIVND (reference sequence). Trimming took 7 bases from V and 0 from J; bases not matched to a gene: 16. CDR3 sequence (DNA): TGTGCCAGTACCCCTCTTGTAGGCGGGGGGCTCCCGAACACCGGGGAGCTGTTTTTT. Translating it yields CASTPLVGGGLPNTGELFF.

This clonotype has more than one count but fewer than ten. Sequence at one end of the junction differs from germline and may be a read error. This sequence joins TRBV4-3 and TRBJ2-1; D unclear. The CDR3 totals 16 residues. Germline V gene sequence: CDR1 LGHNA, CDR2 YSLEER. This chain's CDR3 is CASSLDGPGSYNEQVF. The CDR3 DNA follows: TGCGCCAGCAGTCTTGACGGACCCGGTTCCTACAATGAGCAGGTCTTC.

This clonotype was counted only a few times. V usage is TRBV14 and J usage is TRBJ2-2; no clear D gene. The CDR3 covers 15 residues. Trimming cost V 1 base and J 4 bases, with 10 bases left between them. Germline-derived CDR1 and CDR2 are SGHDN and FVKESK. CDR3 in DNA: TGTGCCAGCAGCCAAGGAGTATTCTTCACCGGGGAGCTGTTTTTT. Translating it yields CASSQGVFFTGELFF. Full variable domain (rest looked up from reference TRBV14 and TRBJ2-2): EAGVTQFPSHSVIEKGQTVTLRCDPISGHDNLYWYRRVMGKEIKFLLHFVKESKQDESGMPNNRFLAERTGGTYSTLKVQPAELEDSGVYFCASSQGVFFTGELFFGEGSRLTVL.

This chain connects TRBV5-1 to TRBJ2-6, with D perhaps matching TRBD1 or TRBD2 (5 bases each). CDR1 is SGHRS and CDR2 is YFSETQ in the germline V gene. The CDR3 covers 16 residues. Trimming took 3 bases from V and 0 from J, leaving 10 bases between them. CDR3 region: CASSWGPFSGANVLTF. The CDR3 DNA reads TGCGCCAGCAGCTGGGGACCCTTCTCTGGGGCCAACGTCCTGACTTTC.

The chain uses TRBV5-1 and TRBJ2-4, with 15 bases aligning to TRBD2. The CDR3 sequence is 18 residues long. Germline trimming cut 4 bases from V and 7 bases from J; bases unmatched to any gene: 12. Germline CDR1 reads SGHRS; CDR2 reads YFSETQ. The CDR3 spells CASSPTGLAGGRGNIQYF. For the CDR3, the DNA is TGCGCCAGCAGCCCGACAGGACTAGCGGGGGGGCGAGGGAACATTCAGTACTTC.

This clonotype was found many times. The CDR3 reads CASSLQEGAYEQYF. The CDR3 DNA reads as TGTGCCAGCAGCCTCCAGGAGGGGGCCTACGAGCAGTACTTC. The chain carries TRBV7-6 and TRBJ2-7; D tentatively fits TRBD1 or TRBD2 (6 bases each). CDR3 length: 14 amino acids. V was trimmed by 5 bases and J by 2 bases, leaving 13 bases between them. CDR1 is SGHVS and CDR2 is FNYEAQ in the germline V gene.

This chain joins TRBV4-3 and TRBJ2-3; no clear D gene. Looked up from germline, CDR1 is LGHNA and CDR2 is YSLEER. V lost 0 bases to trimming and J lost 15 bases, with 16 bases between them. CDR3 length equals 13 residues. This CDR3 is CASSQDRERPNYF. The DNA of the CDR3 is TGCGCCAGCAGCCAAGACCGAGAGAGACCGAACTATTTT.

The table lists this clonotype with many counts. This chain uses TRBV27 with TRBJ2-3; 8 nucleotides line up with TRBD1. Germline CDR1 MNHEY, CDR2 SMNVEV (reference sequence). Trimming cost V 0 bases and J 4 bases; bases outside gene matches: 3. CDR3 length equals 15 residues. The CDR3 nucleotides read TGTGCCAGCAGTTTATCCAGGGGGCGCGCAGATACGCAGTATTTT. It translates to CASSLSRGRADTQYF.

The table lists this clonotype with a few counts. This rearrangement joins TRBV18 to TRBJ2-1; 9 bases match TRBD1. The end of the DNA aligns better with TRBJ2-7, so the J call may be wrong. Per germline, CDR1 KGHSH and CDR2 LQKENI. There are 15 residues in the CDR3. The CDR3, as DNA: TGTGCCAGCTCACCCGACAGGGGGTCCTACAATGAGCAGTACTTC. This gives the protein CASSPDRGSYNEQYF.

The V gene is TRBV7-8, the J gene TRBJ2-1, with 7 bases identical to TRBD1. This CDR3 region has 16 residues. In germline, CDR1 is SGHVS, CDR2 FQNEAQ. With V trimmed by 5 bases and J by 2 bases, 9 bases remained unmatched. The CDR3 loop is CASSHWQGEPYNEQFF. CDR3 DNA sequence: TGTGCCAGCAGCCATTGGCAGGGGGAACCCTACAATGAGCAGTTCTTC.

This chain links TRBV5-1 with TRBJ2-1; the D is unclear. Looked up from germline, CDR1 is SGHRS and CDR2 is YFSETQ. This CDR3 spans 16 amino acids. V shed 6 bases and J shed 0 bases, with 16 bases lying between them. Here the CDR3 reads CASTLDGQASYNEQFF. DNA of the CDR3: TGCGCCAGCACACTCGATGGCCAGGCCTCCTACAATGAGCAGTTCTTC.

This clonotype was observed at least ten times. The chain joins TRBV7-2 to TRBJ1-5; unclear D gene. There are 15 residues in the CDR3. Germline-derived CDR1 and CDR2 are SGHTA and FQGNSA. Between the trimmed V and J ends, which lost 1 base and 5 bases, there was a span of 12 bases. The DNA for the CDR3 is TGTGCCAGCAGCTTAGGCCCTGGCAGTCATCAGCCCCAGCATTTT. It yields the protein CASSLGPGSHQPQHF.

Many counts were recorded for this clonotype. This chain links TRBV20-1 with TRBJ1-2; D gene uncertain. V was cut by 1 base and J by 7 bases, with 13 bases left in between. The CDR3 is 13 amino acids. The germline V gene has CDR1 DFQATT and CDR2 SNEGSKA (reference sequence). The CDR3 spells CSARASREFGYTF. DNA for the CDR3: TGCAGTGCTAGAGCCAGTAGGGAATTTGGCTACACCTTC.

Regarding this clonotype: One base away lies a much larger clone, so this may be a sequencing read error. The CDR3 loop reads CASSSAAYYGYTF. In DNA, the CDR3 is TGTGCCAGCAGTTCGGCAGCCTACTATGGCTACACCTTC. The chain combines TRBV12-3 or TRBV12-4 with TRBJ1-2, with D hard to call. Trimming cost V 4 bases and J 3 bases, with 9 bases left between them. This CDR3 is 13 amino acids long.

This clonotype occurred many times. This rearrangement joins TRBV27 to TRBJ1-6; D not certain. Germline assignment: CDR1 MNHEY and CDR2 SMNVEV (reference sequence). This CDR3 spans 17 amino acids. Trimming pared 2 bases from V and 0 bases from J, leaving 11 bases between. CDR3 nucleotide sequence: TGTGCCAGCAGTTTACGGACGGGGAGCTCCTATAATTCACCCCTCCACTTT. Its translation is CASSLRTGSSYNSPLHF.

This clonotype was recorded at least ten times. J is TRBJ2-7 and V is TRBV28, with TRBD2 matching over 12 bases. Germline CDR1 MDHEN, CDR2 SYDVKM. With 4 bases clipped from V and 2 bases from J, the junction kept 3 bases outside the gene matches. The CDR3 sequence is 15 residues long. For the CDR3, the DNA is TGTGCCAGCAGTTCCCCTAGCGGGGGGGCCTACGAGCAGTACTTC. This encodes CASSSPSGGAYEQYF. Full variable domain (outside the CDR3, taken from reference TRBV28 and TRBJ2-7): DVKVTQSSRYLVKRTGEKVFLECVQDMDHENMFWYRQDPGLGLRLIYFSYDVKMKEKGDIPEGYSVSREKKERFSLILESASTNQTSMYLCASSSPSGGAYEQYFGPGTRLTVT.